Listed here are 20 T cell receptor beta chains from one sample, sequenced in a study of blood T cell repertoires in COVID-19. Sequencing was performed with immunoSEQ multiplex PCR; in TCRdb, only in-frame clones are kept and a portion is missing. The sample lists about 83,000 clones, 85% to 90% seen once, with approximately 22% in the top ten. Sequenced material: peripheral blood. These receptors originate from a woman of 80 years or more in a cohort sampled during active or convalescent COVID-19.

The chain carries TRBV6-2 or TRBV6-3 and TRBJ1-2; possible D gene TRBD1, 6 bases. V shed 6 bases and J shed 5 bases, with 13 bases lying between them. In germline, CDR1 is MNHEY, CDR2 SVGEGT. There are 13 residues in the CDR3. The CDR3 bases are TGTGCCAGCAGCCCCACAGGGCTGTATGGCTACACCTTC. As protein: CASSPTGLYGYTF.

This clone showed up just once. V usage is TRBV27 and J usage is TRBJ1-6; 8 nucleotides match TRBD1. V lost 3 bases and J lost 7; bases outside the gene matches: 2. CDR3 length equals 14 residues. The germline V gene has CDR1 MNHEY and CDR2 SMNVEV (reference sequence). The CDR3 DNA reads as TGTGCCAGCAGTTTCCGACAGGGGAATTCACCCCTCCACTTT. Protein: CASSFRQGNSPLHF.

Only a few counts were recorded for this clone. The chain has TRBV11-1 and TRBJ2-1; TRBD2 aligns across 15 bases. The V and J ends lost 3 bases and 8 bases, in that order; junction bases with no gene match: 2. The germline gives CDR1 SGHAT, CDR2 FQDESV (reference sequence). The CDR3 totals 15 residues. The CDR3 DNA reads TGTGCCAGCAGCTTGGGACTAGCGGGAGGATATGAGCAGTTCTTC. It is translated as CASSLGLAGGYEQFF.

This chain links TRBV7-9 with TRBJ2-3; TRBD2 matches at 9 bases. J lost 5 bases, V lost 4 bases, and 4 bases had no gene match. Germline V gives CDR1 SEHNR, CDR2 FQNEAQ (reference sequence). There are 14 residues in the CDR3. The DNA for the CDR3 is TGTGCCAGCAGCTACACTAGCGGGCAAGATACGCAGTATTTT. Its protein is CASSYTSGQDTQYF.

DNA for the CDR3: TGTGCCAGCAGCGGGGACAAGGTTAGCTCTGGAAACACCATATATTTT. It translates to CASSGDKVSSGNTIYF. The genes are TRBV11-3 and TRBJ1-3; a weak D match, TRBD1 (6 bases). Trimming stripped 5 bases from V and 0 bases from J, with 14 bases between. Germline-derived CDR1 and CDR2 are SGHNT and YENEEA. This CDR3 has 16 amino acids.

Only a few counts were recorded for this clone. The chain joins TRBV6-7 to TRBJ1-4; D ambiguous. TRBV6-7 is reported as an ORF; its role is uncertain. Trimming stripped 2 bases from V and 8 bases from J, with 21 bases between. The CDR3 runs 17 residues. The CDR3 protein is CASSYGIRTEVIEKLFF. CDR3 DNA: TGTGCCAGCAGTTACGGGATCAGGACGGAGGTAATAGAAAAACTGTTTTTT.

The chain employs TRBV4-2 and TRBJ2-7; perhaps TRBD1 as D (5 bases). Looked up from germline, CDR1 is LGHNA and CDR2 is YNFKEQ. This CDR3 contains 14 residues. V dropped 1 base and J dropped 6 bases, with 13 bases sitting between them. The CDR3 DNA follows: TGTGCCAGCAGCCAAGTGGGCAGGGTTTCCGAGCAGTACTTC. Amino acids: CASSQVGRVSEQYF.

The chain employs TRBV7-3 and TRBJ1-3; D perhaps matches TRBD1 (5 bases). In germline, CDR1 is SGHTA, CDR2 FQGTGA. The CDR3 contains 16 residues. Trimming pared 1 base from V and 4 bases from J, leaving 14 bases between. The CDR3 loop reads CASSLSGASRGNTIYF. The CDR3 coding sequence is TGTGCCAGCAGCTTAAGCGGGGCGTCGCGAGGAAACACCATATATTTT.

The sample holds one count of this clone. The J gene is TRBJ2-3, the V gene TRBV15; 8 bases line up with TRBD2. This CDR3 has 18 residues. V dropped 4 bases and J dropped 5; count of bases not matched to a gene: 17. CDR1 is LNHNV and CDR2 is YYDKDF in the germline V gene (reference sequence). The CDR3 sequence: CATSTLQRERLFLDTQYF. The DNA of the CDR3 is TGTGCCACCAGCACCTTACAGCGGGAGCGCTTATTTTTAGATACGCAGTATTTT.

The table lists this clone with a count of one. In DNA form, the CDR3 reads TGTGCCAGCACTACCACAGGGTCACACACTGAAGCTTTCTTT. Encoded protein: CASTTTGSHTEAFF. This chain connects TRBV25-1 to TRBJ1-1; perhaps TRBD1 as D (6 bases). The CDR3 loop spans 14 amino acids. Germline-derived CDR1 and CDR2 are MGHDK and SYGVNS. Trimming took off 7 bases at V and 3 bases at J, with 15 bases between the two ends.

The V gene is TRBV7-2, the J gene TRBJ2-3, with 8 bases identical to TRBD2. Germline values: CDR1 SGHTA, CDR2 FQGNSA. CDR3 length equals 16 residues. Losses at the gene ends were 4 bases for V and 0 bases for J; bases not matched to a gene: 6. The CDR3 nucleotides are TGTGCCAGCAGCTCTCGACTAGCGACAAGCACAGATACGCAGTATTTT. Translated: CASSSRLATSTDTQYF.

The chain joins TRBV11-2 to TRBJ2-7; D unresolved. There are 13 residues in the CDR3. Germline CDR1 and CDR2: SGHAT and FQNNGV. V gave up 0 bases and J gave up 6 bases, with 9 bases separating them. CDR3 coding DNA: TGTGCCAGCAGCTTAGATCGGGTTCGCGAGCAGTACGTC. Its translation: CASSLDRVREQYV.

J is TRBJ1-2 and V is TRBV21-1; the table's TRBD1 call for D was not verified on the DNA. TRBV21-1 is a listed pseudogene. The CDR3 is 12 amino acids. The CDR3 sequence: CASTLTGDGYTF. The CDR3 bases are TGTGCCAGCACCTTGACAGGGGACGGCTACACCTTC.

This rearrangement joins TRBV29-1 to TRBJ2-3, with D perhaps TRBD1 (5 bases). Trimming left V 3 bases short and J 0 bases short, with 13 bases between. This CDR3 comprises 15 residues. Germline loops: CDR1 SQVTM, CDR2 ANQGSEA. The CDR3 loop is CSVDAVDRSTDTQYF. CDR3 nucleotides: TGCAGCGTTGATGCTGTCGACAGAAGCACAGATACGCAGTATTTT.

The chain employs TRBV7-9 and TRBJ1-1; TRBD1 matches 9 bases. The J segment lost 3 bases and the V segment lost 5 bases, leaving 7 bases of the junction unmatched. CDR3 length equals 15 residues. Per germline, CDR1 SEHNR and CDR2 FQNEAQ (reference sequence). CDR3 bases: TGTGCCAGCAGCAGAGGACAGGGGTGGGACACTGAAGCTTTCTTT. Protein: CASSRGQGWDTEAFF.

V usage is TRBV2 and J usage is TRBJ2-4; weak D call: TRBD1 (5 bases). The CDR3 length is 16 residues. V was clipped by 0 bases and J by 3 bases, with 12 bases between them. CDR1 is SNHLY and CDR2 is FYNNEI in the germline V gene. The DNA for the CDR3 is TGTGCCAGCAGTGAAGCGCTAGGGGTAGTCAAAAACATTCAGTACTTC. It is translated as CASSEALGVVKNIQYF.

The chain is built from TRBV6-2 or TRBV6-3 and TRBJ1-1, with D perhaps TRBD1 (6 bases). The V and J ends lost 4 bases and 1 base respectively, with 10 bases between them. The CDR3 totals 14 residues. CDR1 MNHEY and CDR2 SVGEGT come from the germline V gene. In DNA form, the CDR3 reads TGTGCCAGCAGTTCCCAGACAGGGAACACTGAAGCTTTCTTT. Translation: CASSSQTGNTEAFF.

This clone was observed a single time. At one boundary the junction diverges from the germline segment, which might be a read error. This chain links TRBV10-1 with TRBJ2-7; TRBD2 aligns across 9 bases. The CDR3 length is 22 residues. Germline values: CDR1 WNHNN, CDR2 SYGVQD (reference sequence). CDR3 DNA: TGCGCCAGCAGTCCTACGAGTTGTTCGGGACTAGCCGTAATACTCCCCTCCCACGAGCAGTACTTC. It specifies CASSPTSCSGLAVILPSHEQYF.

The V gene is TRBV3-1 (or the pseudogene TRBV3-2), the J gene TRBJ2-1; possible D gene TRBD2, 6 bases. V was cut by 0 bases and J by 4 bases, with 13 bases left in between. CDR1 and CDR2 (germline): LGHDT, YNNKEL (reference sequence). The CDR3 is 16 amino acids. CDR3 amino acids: CASSQERLVSYNEQFF. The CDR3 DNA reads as TGTGCCAGCAGCCAAGAGCGACTAGTCTCTTACAATGAGCAGTTCTTC.

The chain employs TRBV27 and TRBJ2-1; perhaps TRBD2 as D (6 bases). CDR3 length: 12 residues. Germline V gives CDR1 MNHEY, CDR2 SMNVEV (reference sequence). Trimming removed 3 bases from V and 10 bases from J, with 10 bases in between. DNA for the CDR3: TGTGCCAGCAGTTTTCGTCGGGGGGAGCAGTTCTTC. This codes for CASSFRRGEQFF.